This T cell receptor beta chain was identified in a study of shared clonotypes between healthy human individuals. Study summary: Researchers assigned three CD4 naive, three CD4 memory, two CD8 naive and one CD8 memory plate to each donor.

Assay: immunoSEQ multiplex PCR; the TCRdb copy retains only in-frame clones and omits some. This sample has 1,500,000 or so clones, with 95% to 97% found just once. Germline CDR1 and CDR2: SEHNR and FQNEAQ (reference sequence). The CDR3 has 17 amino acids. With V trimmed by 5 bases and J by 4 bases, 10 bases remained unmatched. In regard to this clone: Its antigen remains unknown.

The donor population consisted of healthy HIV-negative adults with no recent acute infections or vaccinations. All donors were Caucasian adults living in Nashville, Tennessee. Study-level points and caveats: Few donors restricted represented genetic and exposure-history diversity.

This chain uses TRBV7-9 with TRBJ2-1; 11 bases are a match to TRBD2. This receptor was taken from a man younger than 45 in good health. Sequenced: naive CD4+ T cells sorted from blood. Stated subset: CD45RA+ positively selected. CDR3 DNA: TGTGCCAGCAGCGCAGGTGGGACTAGCGGCTCTTACAATGAGCAGTTCTTC. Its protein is CASSAGGTSGSYNEQFF.